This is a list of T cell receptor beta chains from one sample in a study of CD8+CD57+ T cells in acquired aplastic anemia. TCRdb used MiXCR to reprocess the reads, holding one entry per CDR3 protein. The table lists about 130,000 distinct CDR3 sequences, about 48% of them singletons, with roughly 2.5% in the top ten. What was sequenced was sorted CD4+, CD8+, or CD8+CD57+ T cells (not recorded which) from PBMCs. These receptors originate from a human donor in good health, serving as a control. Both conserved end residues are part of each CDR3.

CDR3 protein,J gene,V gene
CASSPGTGDHTDTQYF,TRBJ2-3,TRBV11-1
CASRKTGLNTGELFF,TRBJ2-2,TRBV6-2/TRBV6-3
CASSNLTAGNQPQHF,TRBJ1-5,TRBV6-2/TRBV6-3
CATSRDQTGANVLTF,TRBJ2-6,TRBV15
CASSPPRGGPYSYEQYF,TRBJ2-7,TRBV11-2
CASSWDRGGLGYTF,TRBJ1-2,TRBV25-1
CASAPGSYGYTF,TRBJ1-2,TRBV6-2/TRBV6-3
CASSVTGGPLLETQYF,TRBJ2-5,TRBV2
CASSEEFVGSIEAFF,TRBJ1-1,TRBV10-2
CASSERGRLNEQFF,TRBJ2-1,TRBV9
CASSPRGLGRGAF,TRBJ1-2,TRBV4-1
CASATPGVVGTGELFF,TRBJ2-2,TRBV6-1